The 5 T cell receptor beta chains in this list originate from one sample, sequenced in a study of blood T cell repertoires in COVID-19. Using immunoSEQ multiplex PCR, the repertoire was profiled, and TCRdb retains in-frame clones only, with some absent. The sample carries some 150,000 clones, roughly 85% recorded once. The sample comprised peripheral blood. These receptors were obtained from a human donor with acute or convalescent COVID-19. The donor label of this sample is uncertain.

The chain combines TRBV25-1 with TRBJ1-1; TRBD1 agrees at 8 bases. CDR3 length: 16 residues. The V gene's germline CDR1 is MGHDK and CDR2 SYGVNS. After removal of 1 base from V and 3 bases from J, the junction contained 7 bases not matched to a gene. The CDR3 nucleotides read TGTGCCAGCAGTGAATCCCCGACAGGGGTTGACACTGAAGCTTTCTTT. Its translation: CASSESPTGVDTEAFF.

The chain recombines TRBV7-9 with TRBJ1-2, with no clear D. The germline V and J ends were trimmed by 1 base and 4 bases, with 13 bases remaining between them. This CDR3 is 15 amino acids long. Germline CDR1 reads SEHNR; CDR2 reads FQNEAQ (reference sequence). CDR3 DNA sequence: TGTGCCAGCAGCTTAGGGGCAGTTCCGCCCTATGGCTACACCTTC. This codes for CASSLGAVPPYGYTF. The full variable domain, rest sourced from reference TRBV7-9 and TRBJ1-2, is DTGVSQNPRHKITKRGQNVTFRCDPISEHNRLYWYRQTLGQGPEFLTYFQNEAQLEKSRLLSDRFSAERPKGSFSTLEIQRTEQGDSAMYLCASSLGAVPPYGYTFGSGTRLTVV.

The chain uses TRBV5-1 and TRBJ2-1; 13 positions match TRBD2. With V trimmed by 1 base and J by 8 bases, 6 bases remained unmatched. The CDR3 consists of 16 residues. Germline CDR1 and CDR2: SGHRS and YFSETQ. The CDR3, as DNA: TGCGCCAGCAGCTTGACTAGCGGGGGGGCCTCGGATGAGCAGTTCTTC. Its protein is CASSLTSGGASDEQFF.

This chain connects TRBV5-5 to TRBJ1-5, with TRBD1 as a possible D gene (5 bases). Trimming pared 6 bases from V and 0 bases from J, leaving 13 bases between. Germline-derived CDR1 and CDR2 are SGHKS and YYEKEE (reference sequence). The CDR3 length is 15 residues. The CDR3 is CASNLDSYSNQPQHF. CDR3 bases: TGTGCCAGCAACCTCGACAGCTATAGCAATCAGCCCCAGCATTTT.

The chain joins TRBV28 to TRBJ1-2, with TRBD1 matching over 8 bases. V shed 7 bases and J 8 bases; nucleotides not matched to a gene: 9. Germline CDR1 MDHEN, CDR2 SYDVKM. This CDR3 spans 13 amino acids. CDR3 protein: CASTPDRVVGYTF. The CDR3 DNA is TGTGCCAGCACCCCGGACAGGGTGGTCGGCTACACCTTC.